The clone carrying this T cell receptor (beta chain) showed up many times. Its antigen is unknown. The data belong to a study of glioma-infiltrating T cells. Using RNA template, CDR3s of TCR alpha and beta were amplified with iRepertoire arm-PCR. TCRdb recomputed calls from the multiplex PCR reads with MiXCR, one row per CDR3 protein. The sample has roughly 100,000 distinct CDR3 sequences, around 30% seen once. General observations from the study: Above-expected tissue-blood divergence occurred in all gliomas, most in low-grade ones.

This CDR3 is 16 amino acids long. Germline CDR1 is MNHEY and CDR2 is SVGEGT. The V end was cut by 0 bases, the J end by 5 bases, with 17 bases between. The chain carries TRBV6-2 or TRBV6-3 and TRBJ2-7; D is possibly TRBD1 (6 bases). This TCR was sampled from a human donor with low-grade glioma or glioblastoma, undergoing nonglioma brain surgery, or in good health (not recorded which). Sequenced input: glioma tissue, nonneoplastic brain tissue, or PBMCs (not recorded which). The CDR3, as DNA: TGTGCCAGCAGTTACTCAGGAGACAGGAGTGTCCACGAGCAGTACTTC. This codes for CASSYSGDRSVHEQYF.